This T cell receptor (beta chain) was profiled in a study of blood T cell repertoires in COVID-19. Looking at the study overall: T cells, B-cell-depleted T cells, or PBMCs provided the cDNA or gDNA that served as material.

Participant age was roughly 18 to 90 years, and participants resided in 24 US areas. In the original workflow: Reference gene primers were amplified, and this amplification served to estimate nucleated cell counts. Libraries were prepared by immunoSEQ multiplex PCR; TCRdb keeps only in-frame clonotypes and omits some of them. V, J and clone size derive from that table, while D and trimming were established from the DNA sequence. There are about 380,000 clones in the sample; 88% occur only once, and 1.2% lies in the top ten. Germline loops: CDR1 SGHTA, CDR2 FQGTGA. This CDR3 comprises 13 residues. With 7 bases removed from V and 8 bases from J, the gap between germline ends came to 14 bases.

The rearrangement uses TRBV7-3 and TRBJ2-2, with a weak D call TRBD2 (5 bases). This receptor was obtained from a woman between 18 and 29 years old who had recovered from COVID-19. The material sequenced was PBMCs or T cells enriched from blood (not recorded which). CDR3 bases: TGTGCCAGCAACGACCAACTAGGGGGGGAGCTGTTTTTT. Its translation is CASNDQLGGELFF.